The source of this T cell receptor beta chain is a study of T cell responses to AZD1222 COVID-19 vaccine. The V gene lost 0 bases and the J gene lost 2 bases, with 8 bases spanning the gap. Germline loops: CDR1 SGHRS, CDR2 YFSETQ. This CDR3 has 14 residues. Study-level points and caveats: The study found Spike-specific TCR breadth and depth rose after two AZD1222 doses. Just 5 to 7 people given AZD1222 tested seropositive at baseline.

With respect to this clone: As yet, its antigen is unknown. Distinct nucleotide sequences in the sample also encode this CDR3.

Data came from immunoSEQ multiplex PCR; TCRdb stores just in-frame clones and leaves some out. The data hold 140,000 to 150,000 clones, with around 93% observed a single time. The receptor was derived from an adult who received the AZD1222 COVID-19 vaccine. The V and J genes are TRBV5-1 and TRBJ1-1, with D possibly TRBD1 on 6 matching bases. The sample consisted of peripheral blood, taken 28 days after the second AZD1222 dose. The CDR3 region is CASSLGTANTEAFF. The DNA of the CDR3 is TGCGCCAGCAGCTTGGGGACAGCAAACACTGAAGCTTTCTTT.